The next 2 T cell receptor beta chains were all read from a single sample in a study of T cells after yellow fever vaccination. TCRdb independently ran MiXCR on the 5' RACE reads; one entry per CDR3 protein. The data hold approximately 580,000 distinct CDR3 sequences, with 17% observed a single time. This specimen was PBMCs, taken 4 to 6 days after the first yellow fever vaccination. These receptors were collected from a man between 18 and 35 years old who received the YFV17D yellow fever vaccine.

The J gene is TRBJ2-1, the V gene TRBV4-1, with a possible D match to TRBD1 (5 bases). V lost 1 base and J 6 bases, leaving 13 bases between the germline ends. This CDR3 contains 15 residues. The germline gives CDR1 MGHRA, CDR2 YSYEKL. The CDR3 bases are TGCGCCAGCAGCCAAGGACAGCAAAGGGGCAATGAGCAGTTCTTC. It yields the protein CASSQGQQRGNEQFF.

V is TRBV5-4 and J is TRBJ2-3; D gene unclear. Trimming stripped 4 bases from V and 1 base from J, with 10 bases between. CDR1 and CDR2 (germline): SGHNT, YYREEE (reference sequence). This CDR3 is built from 14 residues. The DNA for the CDR3 is TGTGCCAGCAGCGGCTACCTTGGCACAGATACGCAGTATTTT. This sequence encodes CASSGYLGTDTQYF.